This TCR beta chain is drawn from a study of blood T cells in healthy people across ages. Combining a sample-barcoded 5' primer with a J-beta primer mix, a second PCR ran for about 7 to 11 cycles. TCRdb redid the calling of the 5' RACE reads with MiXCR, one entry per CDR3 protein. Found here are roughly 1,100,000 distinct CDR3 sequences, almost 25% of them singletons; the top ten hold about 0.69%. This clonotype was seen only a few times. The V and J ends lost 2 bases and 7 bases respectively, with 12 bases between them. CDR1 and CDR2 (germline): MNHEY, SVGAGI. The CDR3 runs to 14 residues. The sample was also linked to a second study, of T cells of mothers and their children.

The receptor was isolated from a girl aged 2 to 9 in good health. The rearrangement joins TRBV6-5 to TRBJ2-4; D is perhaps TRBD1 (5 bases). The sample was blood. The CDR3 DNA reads TGTGCCAGCAGTTACGGGGTGGGGCTGAACATTCAGTACTTC. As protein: CASSYGVGLNIQYF.